These 20 T cell receptor beta chains were all obtained from the same sample, sequenced in a study of OX40 agonist ivuxolimab in advanced cancers. Sequencing was performed with immunoSEQ multiplex PCR; in TCRdb, only in-frame clones are kept and a portion is missing. The sample records some 37,000 clones, around 82% being singletons. The sample here was CD4+ or CD8+ T cells sorted from blood, taken in a trial of the OX40 agonist ivuxolimab. These TCRs come from an adult with an advanced solid tumor such as melanoma, head and neck, liver or kidney cancer.

This clone was counted only a few times. This sequence joins TRBV30 and TRBJ1-1; D is possibly TRBD1 (5 bases). The germline CDR1 and CDR2 sequences are GTSNPN and SVGIG (reference sequence). V gave up 4 bases and J gave up 1 base, with 10 bases separating them. This CDR3 comprises 13 residues. The CDR3 bases are TGTGCCTGGAACCCCGGGGGGAACACTGAAGCTTTCTTT. It translates to CAWNPGGNTEAFF.

The genes are TRBV5-1 and TRBJ1-1; no clear D gene. V dropped 4 bases and J dropped 0 bases, with 13 bases sitting between them. This CDR3 spans 15 amino acids. Germline values: CDR1 SGHRS, CDR2 YFSETQ. CDR3 sequence (DNA): TGCGCCAGCAGCCCACAACCCGACCTGAACACTGAAGCTTTCTTT. It yields the protein CASSPQPDLNTEAFF.

This chain links TRBV5-4 with TRBJ1-1, with D unresolved. Trimming removed 0 bases at V and 4 bases at J, with 7 bases between. This CDR3 has 13 amino acids. The V gene's germline CDR1 is SGHNT and CDR2 YYREEE (reference sequence). CDR3 bases: TGTGCCAGCAGCTTGGCCGTTCTCACTGAAGCTTTCTTT. As protein: CASSLAVLTEAFF.

This clone was recorded a few times. The chain uses TRBV7-8 and TRBJ2-7; D remains unclear. The CDR3 is 11 amino acids. The V and J ends lost 5 bases and 6 bases respectively, with 8 bases between them. Germline CDR1 reads SGHVS; CDR2 reads FQNEAQ. CDR3 sequence reads: CASSPGLEQYF. CDR3 bases: TGTGCCAGCAGCCCGGGCCTCGAGCAGTACTTC.

This chain joins TRBV9 and TRBJ1-3, with D possibly TRBD1 on 6 matching bases. This CDR3 region has 16 residues. CDR1 and CDR2 from the germline V gene are SGDLS and YYNGEE. The V end lost 4 bases, the J end lost 1 base, and 15 bases lay between the germline ends. Here the CDR3 DNA reads TGTGCCAGCAGCTTACTACAGGGAAAATCTGGAAACACCATATATTTT. Translated: CASSLLQGKSGNTIYF.

The chain recombines TRBV14 with TRBJ2-3, with D maybe TRBD2 (5 bases). Per the germline V gene, CDR1 is SGHDN and CDR2 is FVKESK. Between the trimmed V and J ends, which lost 8 bases and 0 bases, there was a span of 9 bases. The CDR3 covers 13 residues. The CDR3 DNA reads TGTGCCAGCTCCGCGGGCAGCACAGATACGCAGTATTTT. Amino acids: CASSAGSTDTQYF.

V is TRBV29-1 and J is TRBJ1-1, with a weak D call TRBD1 (6 bases). Germline V lookup: CDR1 SQVTM, CDR2 ANQGSEA. The CDR3 is made up of 13 amino acids. The germline V and J ends were trimmed by 3 bases and 0 bases, with 8 bases remaining between them. The CDR3 reads CSVDRGLNTEAFF. The CDR3 DNA follows: TGCAGCGTTGATCGGGGGCTGAACACTGAAGCTTTCTTT.

The CDR3 DNA follows: TGTGCCAGCAGCGTAGTACCTGGGACAGGGGGGGGAGATACGCAGTATTTT. Translated: CASSVVPGTGGGDTQYF. The chain is built from TRBV9 and TRBJ2-3; TRBD1 matches at 11 bases. Trimming took 0 bases from V and 5 from J; bases not matched to a gene: 8. The CDR3 spans 17 residues. The germline CDR1 and CDR2 sequences are SGDLS and YYNGEE.

The chain couples TRBV2 to TRBJ2-2; TRBD2 matches 7 bases. V was pared by 8 bases and J by 4 bases, with 7 bases of the junction left unmatched. The CDR3 is 14 amino acids. In germline, CDR1 is SNHLY, CDR2 FYNNEI. Here the CDR3 reads CASLGGSGTGELFF. CDR3 bases: TGTGCCAGCCTCGGGGGGAGTGGCACCGGGGAGCTGTTTTTT.

This rearrangement joins TRBV18 to TRBJ2-3, with TRBD1 matching 12 bases. CDR3 length equals 16 residues. CDR1 is KGHSH and CDR2 is LQKENI in the germline V gene. V gave up 3 bases and J gave up 4 bases; unmatched junction bases: 5. The CDR3, as DNA: TGTGCCAGCTCACCCCGGGACAGGGGGCGGTCAGATACGCAGTATTTT. It translates to CASSPRDRGRSDTQYF.

The chain has TRBV19 and TRBJ2-1; no clear D. The CDR3 sequence is 13 residues long. Germline CDR1 and CDR2: LNHDA and SQIVND (reference sequence). Trimming cost V 0 bases and J 3 bases, with 3 bases left between them. The CDR3, as DNA: TGTGCCAGTAGTATAGAAGTCTACAATGAGCAGTTCTTC. Protein product: CASSIEVYNEQFF.

V usage is TRBV7-2 and J usage is TRBJ2-2; D not certain. The CDR3 loop spans 13 amino acids. V lost 5 bases to trimming and J lost 4 bases, with 8 bases between them. The germline gives CDR1 SGHTA, CDR2 FQGNSA. The CDR3 sequence: CASSVGPTGELFF. CDR3 coding DNA: TGTGCCAGCAGCGTCGGACCCACCGGGGAGCTGTTTTTT. Using reference TRBV7-2 and TRBJ2-2 for the parts outside the CDR3, the full variable domain is GAGVSQSPSNKVTEKGKDVELRCDPISGHTALYWYRQSLGQGLEFLIYFQGNSAPDKSGLPSDRFSAERTGGSVSTLTIQRTQQEDSAVYLCASSVGPTGELFFGEGSRLTVL.

This clone has a single count. For the CDR3, the DNA is TGTGCCAGCAGTTTGCACAATCTCCTGTCTAATTCACCCCTCCACTTT. Translating it yields CASSLHNLLSNSPLHF. The gene calls are TRBV28 and TRBJ1-6, with D unresolved. Germline V CDR1 and CDR2: MDHEN, SYDVKM. Trimming removed 3 bases from V and 6 bases from J, with 15 bases in between. The CDR3 runs to 16 residues.

The V and J genes are TRBV9 and TRBJ2-1, with 7 bases lining up with TRBD1. The CDR3 has 14 amino acids. Germline V gene sequence: CDR1 SGDLS, CDR2 YYNGEE. V gave up 0 bases and J gave up 8 bases; unmatched junction bases: 5. CDR3 sequence: CASSVADRVHEQFF. The CDR3 bases are TGTGCCAGCAGCGTAGCTGACAGGGTTCATGAGCAGTTCTTC.

The J gene is TRBJ2-5, the V gene TRBV7-2; no clear D gene. Germline assignment: CDR1 SGHTA and CDR2 FQGNSA. CDR3 size: 15 residues. The V gene lost 1 base and the J gene lost 1 base, with 10 bases spanning the gap. CDR3 region: CASSLVTAFQETQYF. The CDR3 nucleotides read TGTGCCAGCAGCTTAGTTACAGCCTTCCAAGAGACCCAGTACTTC.

V and J are TRBV5-4 and TRBJ2-5; weak D call: TRBD2 (5 bases). Trimming removed 0 bases from V and 5 bases from J, with 17 bases in between. The CDR3 contains 16 residues. Germline-derived CDR1 and CDR2 are SGHNT and YYREEE (reference sequence). Here the CDR3 reads CASSLGSGVGKETQYF. In nucleotides, the CDR3 is TGTGCCAGCAGCTTGGGGTCCGGGGTGGGGAAGGAGACCCAGTACTTC.

The chain employs TRBV11-2 and TRBJ2-1; 10 bases are shared with TRBD2. Germline V gene lookup returns CDR1 SGHAT and CDR2 FQNNGV. J gave up 5 bases and V 5 bases, and 12 bases lay outside the gene matches. The CDR3 spans 17 residues. CDR3 nucleotide sequence: TGTGCCAGCAGCCTTAGTCCCGGGACTAGCGTACACAATGAGCAGTTCTTC. Translated: CASSLSPGTSVHNEQFF.

This chain's CDR3 is CASSLGGPGYGYTF. The CDR3 coding sequence is TGTGCCAGCAGTTTGGGGGGGCCTGGCTATGGCTACACCTTC. The gene calls are TRBV28 and TRBJ1-2, with a weak D call TRBD1 (6 bases). V gave up 3 bases and J gave up 4 bases, with 12 bases separating them. There are 14 residues in the CDR3. Germline CDR1 is MDHEN and CDR2 is SYDVKM.

This chain joins TRBV30 and TRBJ2-3; D remains unclear. V was trimmed by 0 bases and J by 3 bases, leaving 10 bases between them. CDR1 and CDR2 (germline): GTSNPN, SVGIG (reference sequence). The CDR3 runs 14 residues. The CDR3 coding sequence is TGTGCCTGGAGTGTAGGGTTAGGAACAGATACGCAGTATTTT. Residues: CAWSVGLGTDTQYF. Full variable domain (rest looked up from reference TRBV30 and TRBJ2-3): SQTIHQWPATLVQPVGSPLSLECTVEGTSNPNLYWYRQAAGRGLQLLFYSVGIGQISSEVPQNLSASRPQDRQFILSSKKLLLSDSGFYLCAWSVGLGTDTQYFGPGTRLTVL.

The CDR3 region has the DNA TGTGCCAGCAGCGTCCGACAGGGCGTAGGTGGCTACACCTTC. Protein sequence: CASSVRQGVGGYTF. This chain connects TRBV9 to TRBJ1-2, with 7 nucleotides matching TRBD1. J lost 7 bases, V lost 2 bases, and 8 bases had no gene match. CDR1 is SGDLS, CDR2 YYNGEE, per germline. The CDR3 sequence is 14 residues long.